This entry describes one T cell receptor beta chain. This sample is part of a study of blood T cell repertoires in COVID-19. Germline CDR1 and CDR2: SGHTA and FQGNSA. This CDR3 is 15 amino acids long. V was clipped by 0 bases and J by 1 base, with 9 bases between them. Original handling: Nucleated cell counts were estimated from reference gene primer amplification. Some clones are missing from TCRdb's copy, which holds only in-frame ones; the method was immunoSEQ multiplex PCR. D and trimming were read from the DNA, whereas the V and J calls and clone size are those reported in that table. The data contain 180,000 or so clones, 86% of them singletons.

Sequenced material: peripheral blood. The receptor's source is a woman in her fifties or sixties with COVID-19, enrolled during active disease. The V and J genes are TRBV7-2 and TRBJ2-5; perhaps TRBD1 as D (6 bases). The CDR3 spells CASSLAGTTQETQYF. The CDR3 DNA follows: TGTGCCAGCAGCTTAGCAGGGACAACCCAAGAGACCCAGTACTTC.